Below are 9 T cell receptor beta chains sequenced from a single sample in a study of cytomegalovirus exposure and HLA in healthy donors. In the PCR, 60 Vbeta and 13 Jbeta primers were used. Clones were sequenced by immunoSEQ multiplex PCR, and TCRdb holds only the in-frame ones, with some missing. The sample holds 100,000 or so clones, around four fifths seen once. Sequencing input: PBMCs. Receptors originate from a man aged 25 to 40 in good health and CMV-seropositive.

This clone has only a few counts. The rearrangement uses TRBV30 and TRBJ2-7, with no clear D. Germline V lookup: CDR1 GTSNPN, CDR2 SVGIG (reference sequence). This CDR3 has 12 amino acids. V was trimmed by 7 bases and J by 6 bases, leaving 16 bases between them. CDR3 sequence: CASRRNNIEQYF. As DNA, the CDR3 is TGTGCCTCCCGTCGTAATAATATCGAGCAGTACTTC.

The rearrangement uses TRBV19 and TRBJ1-1; 8 positions agree with TRBD1. Germline V gene data show CDR1 as LNHDA and CDR2 as SQIVND (reference sequence). The ends lost 0 bases at V and 1 base at J; junction bases unmatched: 7. This CDR3 is 17 amino acids long. The CDR3: CASSIDGPGTGNTEAFF. The CDR3 region has the DNA TGTGCCAGTAGTATAGACGGTCCCGGGACAGGGAACACTGAAGCTTTCTTT. The full variable domain, completed using reference TRBV19 and TRBJ1-1, is DGGITQSPKYLFRKEGQNVTLSCEQNLNHDAMYWYRQDPGQGLRLIYYSQIVNDFQKGDIAEGYSVSREKKESFPLTVTSAQKNPTAFYLCASSIDGPGTGNTEAFFGQGTRLTVV.

V usage is TRBV7-3 and J usage is TRBJ1-1; TRBD1 is a possible D gene (5 bases). V dropped 5 bases and J dropped 0 bases, with 19 bases sitting between them. Looked up from germline, CDR1 is SGHTA and CDR2 is FQGTGA. This CDR3 spans 17 amino acids. This CDR3 reads CASSQRGAGGMNTEAFF. The CDR3 DNA follows: TGTGCCAGCAGCCAAAGGGGAGCGGGGGGAATGAACACTGAAGCTTTCTTT.

The chain employs TRBV7-2 and TRBJ1-1; D gene unclear. Trimming shortened V by 2 bases and J by 1 base, and 5 bases separated the two germline ends. CDR3 length: 13 residues. Germline V gene sequence: CDR1 SGHTA, CDR2 FQGNSA. Here the CDR3 reads CASSLRQNTEAFF. The CDR3 nucleotides are TGTGCCAGCAGCTTAAGACAGAACACTGAAGCTTTCTTT.

J is TRBJ2-3 and V is TRBV29-1; 8 bases align to TRBD1. CDR3 length equals 14 residues. The ends lost 6 bases at V and 0 bases at J; junction bases unmatched: 5. From germline, CDR1 is SQVTM and CDR2 ANQGSEA. In DNA, the CDR3 is TGCAGCGTCCGGACAGGGAGGAGCACAGATACGCAGTATTTT. As protein: CSVRTGRSTDTQYF.

The chain links TRBV28 to TRBJ2-5; no clear D gene. This CDR3 region has 14 residues. Germline lookup yields CDR1 MDHEN and CDR2 SYDVKM. V lost 5 bases and J lost 1, with 11 bases in between. CDR3 loop: CASSPNYLQETQYF. For the CDR3, the DNA is TGTGCCAGCAGTCCAAACTACCTCCAAGAGACCCAGTACTTC.

The rearrangement links TRBV19 to TRBJ2-7, with 7 bases that match TRBD2. The germline V gene has CDR1 LNHDA and CDR2 SQIVND (reference sequence). V gave up 6 bases and J gave up 2 bases; unmatched junction bases: 10. The CDR3 has 15 residues. CDR3 sequence (DNA): TGTGCCAGTAGGGACCGCGGGGGTCCTACCTACGAGCAGTACTTC. This encodes CASRDRGGPTYEQYF.

The chain couples TRBV4-1 to TRBJ1-2; D unclear. Germline V gives CDR1 MGHRA, CDR2 YSYEKL. This CDR3 spans 14 amino acids. Trimming pared 0 bases from V and 8 bases from J, leaving 13 bases between. The CDR3 DNA is TGCGCCAGCAGCCAAGATATATCCGGGTGGGGCTACACCTTC. This sequence encodes CASSQDISGWGYTF.

The chain recombines TRBV27 with TRBJ2-7; 8 nucleotides align to TRBD2. Trimming cost V 6 bases and J 6 bases; bases outside gene matches: 7. The CDR3 has 13 residues. Per germline, CDR1 MNHEY and CDR2 SMNVEV (reference sequence). Here the CDR3 reads CASRAGEQFEQYF. DNA for the CDR3: TGTGCCAGCAGAGCGGGGGAACAGTTCGAGCAGTACTTC.